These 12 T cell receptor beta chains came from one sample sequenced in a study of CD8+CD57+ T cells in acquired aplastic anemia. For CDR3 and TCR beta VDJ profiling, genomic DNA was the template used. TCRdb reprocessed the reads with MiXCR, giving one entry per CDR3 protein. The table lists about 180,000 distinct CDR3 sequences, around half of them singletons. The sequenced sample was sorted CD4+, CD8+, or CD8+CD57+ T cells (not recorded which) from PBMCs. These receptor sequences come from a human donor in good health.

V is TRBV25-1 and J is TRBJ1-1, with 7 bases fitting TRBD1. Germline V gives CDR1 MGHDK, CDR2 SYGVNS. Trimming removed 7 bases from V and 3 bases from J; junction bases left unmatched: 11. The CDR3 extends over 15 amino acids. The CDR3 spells CASNSRDRIDTEAFF. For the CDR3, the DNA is TGTGCCAGCAACTCCCGGGACAGAATCGACACTGAAGCTTTCTTT. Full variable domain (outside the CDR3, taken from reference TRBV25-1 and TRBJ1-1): EADIYQTPRYLVIGTGKKITLECSQTMGHDKMYWYQQDPGMELHLIHYSYGVNSTEKGDLSSESTVSRIRTEHFPLTLESARPSHTSQYLCASNSRDRIDTEAFFGQGTRLTVV.

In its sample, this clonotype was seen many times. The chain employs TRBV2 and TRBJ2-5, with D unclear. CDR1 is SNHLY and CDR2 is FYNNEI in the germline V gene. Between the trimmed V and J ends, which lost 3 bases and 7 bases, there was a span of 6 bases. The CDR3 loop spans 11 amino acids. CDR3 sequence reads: CASSEGGTQYF. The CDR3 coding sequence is TGTGCCAGCAGTGAGGGCGGGACCCAGTACTTC.

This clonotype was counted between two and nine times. This chain's CDR3 is CASSLVSWGSGNTIYF. The CDR3 DNA reads TGTGCCAGCAGCTTGGTTTCGTGGGGCTCTGGAAACACCATATATTTT. The chain links TRBV5-5 to TRBJ1-3; no firm D call. In germline, CDR1 is SGHKS, CDR2 YYEKEE (reference sequence). The V end was cut by 0 bases, the J end by 0 bases, with 10 bases between. This CDR3 is built from 16 residues.

Here the CDR3 reads CASRTSEERWNTEAFF. CDR3 nucleotide sequence: TGTGCCAGCCGCACCTCAGAGGAACGGTGGAACACTGAAGCTTTCTTT. V usage is TRBV2 and J usage is TRBJ1-1; D is uncertain. Deletions cut 8 bases from V and 1 base from J, with 20 bases between. CDR3 length equals 16 residues. Per germline, CDR1 SNHLY and CDR2 FYNNEI.

The CDR3 reads CASSSDTFPGEQYF. The CDR3 region has the DNA TGTGCCAGCAGCTCGGACACCTTTCCGGGGGAGCAGTACTTC. The chain combines TRBV7-2 with TRBJ2-7; D possibly uses TRBD1 or TRBD2 (5 bases each). Trimming took off 4 bases at V and 7 bases at J, with 17 bases between the two ends. Looked up from germline, CDR1 is SGHTA and CDR2 is FQGNSA. This CDR3 spans 14 amino acids.

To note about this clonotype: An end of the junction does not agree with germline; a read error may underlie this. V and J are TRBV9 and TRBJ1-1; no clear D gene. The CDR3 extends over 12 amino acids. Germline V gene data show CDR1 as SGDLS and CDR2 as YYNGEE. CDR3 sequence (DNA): TGTGACAGCAGCGGTATGAACACTGAAGCTTTCTTT. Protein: CDSSGMNTEAFF.

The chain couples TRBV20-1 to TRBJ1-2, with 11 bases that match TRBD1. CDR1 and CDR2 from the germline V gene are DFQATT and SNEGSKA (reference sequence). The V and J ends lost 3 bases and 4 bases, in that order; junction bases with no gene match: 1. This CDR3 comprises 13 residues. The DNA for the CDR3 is TGCAGTGCTAGCGGGACAGGGGGCTATGGCTACACCTTC. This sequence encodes CSASGTGGYGYTF.

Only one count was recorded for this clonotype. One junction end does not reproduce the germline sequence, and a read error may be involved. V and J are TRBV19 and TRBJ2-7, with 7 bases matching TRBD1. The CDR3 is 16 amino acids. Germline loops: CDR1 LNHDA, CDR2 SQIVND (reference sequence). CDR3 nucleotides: TGTGCCAGTAGTGCGTTGCCGGGACAGAGTTCCTACGTGCAGTACTTC. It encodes CASSALPGQSSYVQYF.

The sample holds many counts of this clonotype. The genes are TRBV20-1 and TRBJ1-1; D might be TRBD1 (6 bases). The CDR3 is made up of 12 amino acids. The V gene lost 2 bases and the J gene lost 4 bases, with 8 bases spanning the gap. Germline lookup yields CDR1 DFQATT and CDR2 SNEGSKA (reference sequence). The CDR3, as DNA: TGCAGTGCTAGAAGAGGGGGCACTGAAGCTTTCTTT. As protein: CSARRGGTEAFF.

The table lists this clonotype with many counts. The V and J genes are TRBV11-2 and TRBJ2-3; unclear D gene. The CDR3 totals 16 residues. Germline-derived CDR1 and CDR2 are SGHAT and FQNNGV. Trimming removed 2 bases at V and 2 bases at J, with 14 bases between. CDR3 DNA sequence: TGTGCCAGCAGCTTACGGCAGTTGGGCTACACAGATACGCAGTATTTT. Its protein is CASSLRQLGYTDTQYF.

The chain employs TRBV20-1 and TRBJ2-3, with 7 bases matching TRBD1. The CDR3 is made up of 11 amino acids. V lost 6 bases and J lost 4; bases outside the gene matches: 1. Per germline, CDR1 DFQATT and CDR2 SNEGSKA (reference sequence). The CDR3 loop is CSATGADTQYF. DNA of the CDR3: TGCAGTGCAACAGGGGCAGATACGCAGTATTTT.

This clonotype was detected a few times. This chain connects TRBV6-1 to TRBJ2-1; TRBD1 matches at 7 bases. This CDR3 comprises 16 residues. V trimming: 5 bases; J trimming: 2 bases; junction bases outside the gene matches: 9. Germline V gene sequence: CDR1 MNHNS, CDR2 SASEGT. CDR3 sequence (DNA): TGTGCCAGCAGTCGCCCCAGACAGGGACCCTACAATGAGCAGTTCTTC. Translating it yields CASSRPRQGPYNEQFF.